This section outlines one T cell receptor beta chain sequence together with its context. The antigen is not known. The CDR3 loop spans 16 amino acids. V was pared by 1 base and J by 1 base, with 13 bases between. Germline values: CDR1 SGHAT, CDR2 FQNNGV. This entry is derived from a study of T cells after yellow fever vaccination. Study-wide findings and caveats: Reappearance after the booster was observed for most primary-vaccination clones (roughly 97% CD4, more than 70% CD8). FACS-sorted repertoires might harbor abundant contaminating clonotypes from the bulk population.

Universal primer sites and UMIs were introduced during 5'RACE template-switching synthesis of TCR cDNA. In TCRdb, the 5' RACE reads were re-called with MiXCR into one record per CDR3 protein. The sample has some 560,000 distinct CDR3 sequences; 15% to 20% are singletons. The TCR comes from a man aged 30 to 39 who received the YFV17D yellow fever vaccine. This chain connects TRBV11-2 to TRBJ2-5, with D possibly matching TRBD1 (6 bases). The material sequenced was PBMCs, taken 15 days after the yellow fever booster vaccination. The DNA for the CDR3 is TGTGCCAGCAGCTTAGGGACGCAGGGGTCCCAAGAGACCCAGTACTTC. Amino acid sequence: CASSLGTQGSQETQYF. Looking up the rest from reference TRBV11-2 and TRBJ2-5 gives the full variable domain: EAGVAQSPRYKIIEKRQSVAFWCNPISGHATLYWYQQILGQGPKLLIQFQNNGVVDDSQLPKDRFSAERLKGVDSTLKIQPAKLEDSAVYLCASSLGTQGSQETQYFGPGTRLLVL.